The clone carrying this TCR beta chain has at least ten counts. The antigen is undetermined. Sorting captured naive CD8 T cells as CD8+CD4-CCR7+CD45RA+. The data stem from a study of molecular identifiers for immune sequencing clone quantification. Study as a whole: In replicates, the authors split RNA from roughly 18,000 or 92,000 naive CD8 cells five ways and sequenced four. Study-wide results and limits: Clonotypes topping 20 RNA copies carried over 97% of effector molecules but under 1% of naive ones.

Preparation methods for the bulk TCR libraries were those previously described, with listed TCR primers. TCRdb called the PCR reads again in MiXCR, with one record for every CDR3 protein. Found here are approximately 590,000 distinct CDR3 sequences, 25% of them singletons; the top ten hold 0.75% to 0.8%. The V end lost 6 bases, the J end lost 1 base, and 11 bases lay between the germline ends. This CDR3 is built from 14 residues. Germline assignment: CDR1 MNHEY and CDR2 SVGAGI. The sequencing sample was made of naive CD8+ T cells from blood, with Jurkat cell RNA spiked in. Subset denoted: FACS-sorted CD8+CD4-CCR7+CD45RA+ naive T cells. This chain links TRBV6-5 with TRBJ2-3, with D uncertain. This clonotype was obtained from a human donor in good health. Some libraries in this study had Jurkat cell RNA spiked in. In nucleotides, the CDR3 is TGTGCCAGCAGCCCGACGTTCCGCACAGATACGCAGTATTTT. Protein: CASSPTFRTDTQYF.